The rows below give T cell receptor beta chains drawn from one sample of a study of CD8+ T cells in alopecia areata. Clones were sequenced by immunoSEQ multiplex PCR, and TCRdb holds only the in-frame ones, with some missing. The sample yields about 220,000 clones, more than 45% seen once. Source: CD4+ T cells sorted from blood, taken at week 4, from a patient treated with tofacitinib. These receptors were collected from a human donor with alopecia areata. The CDR3 runs from the conserved cysteine through the conserved F or W. A D gene is named only where the DNA matches it firmly. Size tells how often a clone was seen (once, few, many) or the class of an expanded clone, and some rows leave it out.

CDR3: CASSLSPYGYTF; DNA: TGTGCCAGCAGTTTATCCCCCTATGGCTACACCTTC; J: TRBJ1-2; length: 12; V: TRBV28; size: .; D: .
CDR3: CASSRRTGRLETQYF; DNA: TGTGCCAGCAGCCGTAGGACAGGGAGGTTAGAGACCCAGTACTTC; J: TRBJ2-5; length: 15; V: TRBV13; size: .; D: TRBD1
CDR3: CASSPRTGTNYGYTF; DNA: TGTGCCAGCAGCCCCAGGACAGGGACTAACTATGGCTACACCTTC; J: TRBJ1-2; length: 15; V: TRBV9; size: .; D: TRBD1
CDR3: CASSGQLNTEAFF; DNA: TGCGCCAGCAGTGGACAGTTGAACACTGAAGCTTTCTTT; J: TRBJ1-1; length: 13; V: TRBV5-1; size: .; D: .
CDR3: CASSQDQGYGYEQYF; DNA: TGCGCCAGCAGCCAAGATCAAGGGTATGGCTACGAGCAGTACTTC; J: TRBJ2-7; length: 15; V: TRBV4-1; size: .; D: .
CDR3: CASSFYAGAGHTDTQYF; DNA: TGTGCCAGCAGCTTCTACGCGGGGGCCGGACACACAGATACGCAGTATTTT; J: TRBJ2-3; length: 17; V: TRBV11-3; size: few; D: .
CDR3: CASRRQGAGNIQYF; DNA: TGTGCCAGCAGAAGACAGGGGGCGGGAAACATTCAGTACTTC; J: TRBJ2-4; length: 14; V: TRBV6-6; size: .; D: TRBD1
CDR3: CASSFPYRGRGYGYTF; DNA: TGTGCCAGCAGTTTTCCTTATAGGGGGCGCGGCTATGGCTACACCTTC; J: TRBJ1-2; length: 16; V: TRBV7-3; size: .; D: TRBD1
CDR3: CAWSSGGSFSTNEKLFF; DNA: TGTGCCTGGAGTTCGGGAGGAAGTTTCTCGACTAATGAAAAACTGTTTTTT; J: TRBJ1-4; length: 17; V: TRBV30; size: .; D: .
CDR3: CASSQDSRWHMNTEAFF; DNA: TGCGCCAGCAGCCAAGATTCAAGGTGGCATATGAACACTGAAGCTTTCTTT; J: TRBJ1-1; length: 17; V: TRBV4-1; size: .; D: .
CDR3: CASSFGRPNEQFF; DNA: TGTGCCAGCAGTTTTGGGCGACCTAATGAGCAGTTCTTC; J: TRBJ2-1; length: 13; V: TRBV27; size: .; D: .
CDR3: CASSYSGEHYNEQFF; DNA: TGTGCCAGCAGTTACAGCGGGGAACACTACAATGAGCAGTTCTTC; J: TRBJ2-1; length: 15; V: TRBV6-6; size: few; D: TRBD2
CDR3: CASSLVGRSEQFF; DNA: TGTGCCAGCAGCTTGGTTGGGCGGAGTGAGCAGTTCTTC; J: TRBJ2-1; length: 13; V: TRBV5-6; size: .; D: .
CDR3: CSARALPEQYF; DNA: TGCAGTGCTAGGGCCTTACCGGAGCAGTACTTC; J: TRBJ2-7; length: 11; V: TRBV20-1; size: .; D: .
CDR3: CASNQWGDNVIQYF; DNA: TGTGCCAGCAACCAATGGGGGGATAATGTCATTCAGTACTTC; J: TRBJ2-4; length: 14; V: TRBV28; size: few; D: .
CDR3: CASSPTTGSGANVLTF; DNA: TGTGCCAGCAGCCCGACGACAGGCAGTGGGGCCAACGTCCTGACTTTC; J: TRBJ2-6; length: 16; V: TRBV9; size: .; D: .
CDR3: CASSYSTQVNTEAFF; DNA: TGTGCCAGCAGTTACTCCACGCAGGTGAACACTGAAGCTTTCTTT; J: TRBJ1-1; length: 15; V: TRBV6-6; size: .; D: .
CDR3: CATSRETGWGHYTF; DNA: TGTGCCACCAGCAGAGAAACGGGGTGGGGTCACTACACCTTC; J: TRBJ1-2; length: 14; V: TRBV15; size: .; D: .
CDR3: CASSLRVPPTDTQYF; DNA: TGTGCCAGCAGCCTGCGGGTCCCCCCGACAGATACGCAGTATTTT; J: TRBJ2-3; length: 15; V: TRBV5-6; size: many; D: .
CDR3: CASSPGPNKGELFF; DNA: TGTGCCAGCAGCCCGGGGCCCAATAAGGGGGAGCTGTTTTTT; J: TRBJ2-2; length: 14; V: TRBV7-3; size: .; D: .
CDR3: CATSRQGNYGYTF; DNA: TGTGCCACCAGCCGCCAAGGGAACTATGGCTACACCTTC; J: TRBJ1-2; length: 13; V: TRBV15; size: .; D: .
CDR3: CASRVTDSGANVLTF; DNA: TGTGCCAGCAGGGTAACAGACTCTGGGGCCAACGTCCTGACTTTC; J: TRBJ2-6; length: 15; V: TRBV2; size: few; D: .
CDR3: CASNFLQGAVTDTQYF; DNA: TGTGCCAGCAACTTCCTCCAGGGGGCTGTGACAGATACGCAGTATTTT; J: TRBJ2-3; length: 16; V: TRBV9; size: .; D: TRBD1
CDR3: CASSQTPSGFGTGNSRASPLHF; DNA: TGTGCCAGCAGCCAAACACCTTCCGGCTTCGGGACAGGGAATTCCCGAGCATCACCCCTCCACTTT; J: TRBJ1-6; length: 22; V: TRBV14; size: few; D: TRBD1